This paragraph reports one T cell receptor (beta chain). What it recognizes is unknown. The sample originates from a study of T cell responses to AZD1222 COVID-19 vaccine. Broader study findings: White British ancestry dominated among donors, who included more females, and clonal diversity was possibly underestimated.

In germline, CDR1 is MNHEY, CDR2 SVGAGI. There are 15 residues in the CDR3. Trimming cost V 5 bases and J 7 bases, with 17 bases left between them. The table came from immunoSEQ multiplex PCR; TCRdb's copy has only in-frame clones and leaves some out. The table shows more than 100,000 clones, with 88% occurring only once. Specimen: peripheral blood, collected on day 0 of AZD1222 vaccination. This chain links TRBV6-5 with TRBJ1-4; D possibly corresponds to TRBD1 (5 bases). This receptor was taken from an adult in good health. In nucleotides, the CDR3 is TGTGCCAGCAGTCCCGGGGGGGGAAGTGGTGAAAAACTGTTTTTT. Translating gives CASSPGGGSGEKLFF.